The following is a T cell receptor (beta chain) sequence with its context. Its target is unknown. The CDR3 is 14 amino acids. Trimming took off 6 bases at V and 1 base at J, with 12 bases between the two ends. Germline V lookup: CDR1 MDHEN, CDR2 SYDVKM. MiXCR was run by TCRdb on the RACE reads, yielding one entry per CDR3 protein. The sample shows some 82,000 distinct CDR3 sequences, approximately 11% of them seen only once. Time point here: patch test 1, 2 weeks after DPC sensitization. Treatment: therapeutic diphenylcyclopropenone sensitization with weekly scalp DPC. These data are taken from a study of human T cells and chemical hapten exposure. Looking at the study overall: Scalp application of diphenylcyclopropenone was performed weekly in patients across the entire approximately 26-week study. Readings were taken at 6 days from patch tests that had applied 0.01% DPC to the upper back. Study-level findings and limits: Higher patch test scores went with higher counts of PT1 expanded TCRs. Once DPC sensitization occurred, TCRs above 1 in 1000 frequency showed no change.

The material sequenced was whole blood, taken in connection with sensitization to the hapten diphenylcyclopropenone (DPC). This clonotype originated in a woman between 45 and 65 years old with alopecia areata. Some clones in this sample may be carry-over from other donors' samples. The chain couples TRBV28 to TRBJ2-5; D might be TRBD1 (7 bases). The CDR3 DNA reads TGTGCCAGCAGGCCTCAGGGGGGCCAAGAGACCCAGTACTTC. Its translation: CASRPQGGQETQYF.